Below, 16 T cell receptor beta chains from the same sample are listed, as sequenced in a study of cytomegalovirus exposure and HLA in healthy donors. PCR employed 60 Vbeta and 13 Jbeta primers. Here immunoSEQ multiplex PCR was the method, and the copy in TCRdb shows in-frame clones only, minus some. The sample lists tens of thousands of clones, about two thirds seen once, with around 3.3% in the top ten. The source material was PBMCs. These receptors were taken from a woman aged 25 to 45 in good health and CMV-seronegative.

This chain connects TRBV5-1 to TRBJ2-3; TRBD1 matches 7 bases. Germline trimming cut 4 bases from V and 6 bases from J; bases unmatched to any gene: 8. The germline CDR1 and CDR2 sequences are SGHRS and YFSETQ. This CDR3 is built from 14 residues. The CDR3 loop reads CASSLMNRGDTQYF. For the CDR3, the DNA is TGCGCCAGCAGCCTGATGAACAGGGGTGATACGCAGTATTTT.

V gene TRBV30 combines with J gene TRBJ1-5; TRBD1 is a possible D gene (6 bases). Germline V gene data show CDR1 as GTSNPN and CDR2 as SVGIG (reference sequence). CDR3 length: 17 residues. V was trimmed by 2 bases and J by 0 bases, leaving 17 bases between them. The CDR3 nucleotides are TGTGCCTGGAGTTTGAGACAGGCACACCATAGCAATCAGCCCCAGCATTTT. Translating gives CAWSLRQAHHSNQPQHF.

This chain uses TRBV18 with TRBJ1-1, with 7 bases identical to TRBD1. Germline assignment: CDR1 KGHSH and CDR2 LQKENI. The CDR3 extends over 12 amino acids. With V trimmed by 4 bases and J by 8 bases, 4 bases remained unmatched. The chain's CDR3 is CASSRPGQEAFF. The DNA of the CDR3 is TGTGCCAGCTCACGACCGGGACAGGAAGCTTTCTTT.

This chain joins TRBV30 and TRBJ1-1; no definite D call. CDR3 length equals 15 residues. The V and J ends lost 0 bases and 1 base respectively, with 12 bases between them. In germline, CDR1 is GTSNPN, CDR2 SVGIG (reference sequence). The CDR3 is CAWSVIRVRNTEAFF. The DNA for the CDR3 is TGTGCCTGGAGTGTCATACGGGTACGGAACACTGAAGCTTTCTTT.

V gene TRBV29-1 combines with J gene TRBJ2-2; D may be TRBD1 (5 bases). Germline CDR1 is SQVTM and CDR2 is ANQGSEA. This CDR3 contains 14 residues. The germline V and J ends were trimmed by 0 bases and 4 bases, with 9 bases remaining between them. The CDR3 DNA reads as TGCAGCGTTGAAGATCTAAGGGGCACCGGGGAGCTGTTTTTT. This encodes CSVEDLRGTGELFF.

This chain links TRBV19 with TRBJ2-7, with 7 positions matching TRBD1. This CDR3 spans 13 amino acids. V gave up 4 bases and J gave up 4 bases; unmatched junction bases: 4. Germline CDR1 LNHDA, CDR2 SQIVND (reference sequence). CDR3 protein: CASSKGGHYEQYF. CDR3 bases: TGTGCCAGTAGTAAAGGGGGCCATTACGAGCAGTACTTC.

V is TRBV15 and J is TRBJ2-7; perhaps TRBD2 as D (5 bases). This CDR3 is 13 amino acids long. Looked up from germline, CDR1 is LNHNV and CDR2 is YYDKDF (reference sequence). V dropped 0 bases and J dropped 4 bases, with 7 bases sitting between them. The CDR3 spells CATSRDIAYEQYF. The CDR3 DNA sequence: TGTGCCACCAGCAGAGATATAGCGTACGAGCAGTACTTC.

The V and J genes are TRBV4-2 and TRBJ2-1; no firm D call. Germline values: CDR1 LGHNA, CDR2 YNFKEQ. This CDR3 spans 14 amino acids. Trimming left V 4 bases short and J 6 bases short, with 13 bases between. CDR3 DNA sequence: TGTGCCAGCAGCCCCCCCCAGAGGCGCAATGAGCAGTTCTTC. It specifies CASSPPQRRNEQFF.

This chain joins TRBV4-1 and TRBJ1-5; 8 bases are a match to TRBD1. Germline CDR1 is MGHRA and CDR2 is YSYEKL. CDR3 length: 17 amino acids. The V gene end was trimmed by 0 bases and the J gene end by 0 bases; junction bases not matched to a gene: 4. The CDR3 loop reads CASSQDPGQGSNQPQHF. The CDR3 nucleotides are TGCGCCAGCAGCCAAGATCCCGGACAGGGTAGCAATCAGCCCCAGCATTTT.

In its sample, this clone was seen once. This chain links TRBV2 with TRBJ1-3, with TRBD1 identical over 9 bases. V was clipped by 6 bases and J by 4 bases; unmatched bases: 7. The CDR3 extends over 15 amino acids. Germline CDR1 is SNHLY and CDR2 is FYNNEI. CDR3: CASSSQGAQGNTIYF. CDR3 nucleotide sequence: TGTGCCAGCAGCTCACAGGGGGCGCAAGGAAACACCATATATTTT.

This clone was counted between two and nine times. The rearrangement links TRBV18 to TRBJ2-1; 8 nucleotides line up with TRBD2. The germline V gene encodes CDR1 KGHSH and CDR2 LQKENI. The CDR3 has 15 amino acids. The J segment lost 8 bases and the V segment lost 0 bases, leaving 6 bases of the junction unmatched. The chain's CDR3 is CASSPPSGSGDEQFF. CDR3 bases: TGTGCCAGCTCACCACCCAGCGGGAGCGGTGATGAGCAGTTCTTC.

The gene calls are TRBV5-4 and TRBJ1-2; D call uncertain. V was shortened by 1 base and J by 9 bases, with 13 bases between the two germline ends. CDR1 is SGHNT, CDR2 YYREEE, per germline (reference sequence). CDR3 length: 13 amino acids. CDR3 nucleotides: TGTGCCAGCAGCTTGTGGGCAGGCCTCAGCTACACCTTC. Translation gives CASSLWAGLSYTF. Complete variable domain (other parts from reference TRBV5-4 and TRBJ1-2): ETGVTQSPTHLIKTRGQQVTLRCSSQSGHNTVSWYQQALGQGPQFIFQYYREEENGRGNFPPRFSGLQFPNYSSELNVNALELDDSALYLCASSLWAGLSYTFGSGTRLTVV.

The rearrangement uses TRBV18 and TRBJ1-1; TRBD1 is a possible D gene (6 bases). This CDR3 has 14 residues. Germline CDR1 and CDR2: KGHSH and LQKENI. V was shortened by 4 bases and J by 1 base, with 10 bases between the two germline ends. CDR3 coding DNA: TGTGCCAGCTCACAGACAGGTTGGAACACTGAAGCTTTCTTT. Its translation is CASSQTGWNTEAFF.

The rearrangement uses TRBV27 and TRBJ2-2; TRBD1 aligns across 9 bases. Germline trimming cut 8 bases from V and 3 bases from J; bases unmatched to any gene: 4. The CDR3 spans 14 residues. Germline CDR1 reads MNHEY; CDR2 reads SMNVEV (reference sequence). The CDR3 protein is CASQDRGDTGELFF. The CDR3 DNA reads TGTGCCAGCCAGGACAGGGGAGACACCGGGGAGCTGTTTTTT.

The chain employs TRBV29-1 and TRBJ1-4; 7 bases are a match to TRBD1. The junction had 6 bases not matched to a gene; V was cut back by 4 bases and J by 7 bases. Germline loops: CDR1 SQVTM, CDR2 ANQGSEA. The CDR3 runs to 13 residues. The CDR3 is CSVGQGSGEKLFF. CDR3 coding DNA: TGCAGCGTTGGACAGGGATCGGGTGAAAAACTGTTTTTT.

V gene TRBV28 combines with J gene TRBJ2-3, with 8 bases aligning to TRBD2. Trimming removed 7 bases from V and 3 bases from J; junction bases left unmatched: 9. The CDR3 length is 15 residues. In germline, CDR1 is MDHEN, CDR2 SYDVKM. As DNA, the CDR3 is TGTGCCAGCACCCGACCGGGACTAGTAACAGATACGCAGTATTTT. Translating it yields CASTRPGLVTDTQYF.